These 12 T cell receptor beta chains originate from one sample sequenced in a study of blood T cell repertoires in COVID-19. The data were produced by immunoSEQ multiplex PCR, yet TCRdb's version contains in-frame clones alone and is incomplete. Found here are 140,000 to 150,000 clones, 88% of them singletons; the top ten hold less than 2%. The sequencing input was peripheral blood. These receptors were taken from a man in his sixties or seventies with acute or convalescent COVID-19.

This chain connects TRBV5-1 to TRBJ1-5; D uncertain. CDR3 size: 15 residues. CDR1 is SGHRS and CDR2 is YFSETQ in the germline V gene. Trimming pared 0 bases from V and 7 bases from J, leaving 14 bases between. This CDR3 reads CASSLDPRSGQPQHF. The CDR3 region has the DNA TGCGCCAGCAGCTTGGATCCGCGGAGCGGACAGCCCCAGCATTTT. The entire variable domain, with the rest obtained from reference TRBV5-1 and TRBJ1-5, is as follows: KAGVTQTPRYLIKTRGQQVTLSCSPISGHRSVSWYQQTPGQGLQFLFEYFSETQRNKGNFPGRFSGRQFSNSRSEMNVSTLELGDSALYLCASSLDPRSGQPQHFGDGTRLSIL.

The gene calls are TRBV6-1 and TRBJ2-3; D unclear. V was clipped by 2 bases and J by 0 bases, with 9 bases between them. CDR1 is MNHNS and CDR2 is SASEGT in the germline V gene. CDR3 length: 15 amino acids. The CDR3 DNA reads as TGTGCCAGCAGTGAAAGCGTAGAGAGCACAGATACGCAGTATTTT. Its protein product is CASSESVESTDTQYF.

This clone was picked up a small number of times. V gene TRBV29-1 combines with J gene TRBJ1-1, with D uncertain. The CDR3 runs 16 residues. V gave up 3 bases and J gave up 6 bases, with 23 bases separating them. CDR1 is SQVTM, CDR2 ANQGSEA, per germline. The DNA for the CDR3 is TGCAGCGTTGATTCCTCCTCGAATCGGCGGGCCCCTGAAGCTTTCTTT. Translating it yields CSVDSSSNRRAPEAFF.

The CDR3 loop reads CATSDPGWTGDADTQYF. In nucleotides, the CDR3 is TGTGCCACCAGTGATCCCGGGTGGACAGGGGACGCAGATACGCAGTATTTT. The chain carries TRBV24-1 and TRBJ2-3, with TRBD1 matching over 9 bases. V shed 3 bases, J shed 4 bases, and the junction held 10 bases outside the gene matches. Germline V CDR1 and CDR2: KGHDR, SFDVKD. This CDR3 is 17 amino acids long.

The chain couples TRBV7-9 to TRBJ1-4, with D possibly TRBD1 on 5 matching bases. Trimming shortened V by 1 base and J by 5 bases, and 11 bases separated the two germline ends. The CDR3 consists of 15 residues. The germline V gene has CDR1 SEHNR and CDR2 FQNEAQ (reference sequence). CDR3 nucleotide sequence: TGTGCCAGCAGCTTAGGCCAGGGAGGAAATGAAAAACTGTTTTTT. It is translated as CASSLGQGGNEKLFF.

This clone has a single count. The chain has TRBV28 and TRBJ2-7, with 11 bases matching TRBD2. The CDR3 is made up of 17 amino acids. The V gene's germline CDR1 is MDHEN and CDR2 SYDVKM. Losses at the gene ends were 4 bases for V and 0 bases for J; bases not matched to a gene: 8. The chain's CDR3 is CASSSPSGTSGSYEQYF. Written as DNA, the CDR3 is TGTGCCAGCAGTTCTCCGTCCGGGACTAGCGGCTCCTACGAGCAGTACTTC.

The table lists this clone with a count of one. The V and J genes are TRBV6-5 and TRBJ1-2, with a weak D call TRBD1 (5 bases). Germline lookup yields CDR1 MNHEY and CDR2 SVGAGI. The ends were cut back, 0 bases at V and 8 bases at J, with 19 bases in the middle. The CDR3 runs to 16 residues. CDR3 region: CASSYSHHGRAGGYTF. The CDR3 DNA reads as TGTGCCAGCAGTTACTCCCACCATGGCAGGGCAGGAGGCTACACCTTC.

This clone was detected once. V and J are TRBV27 and TRBJ2-7, with 9 bases matching TRBD2. The CDR3 is 14 amino acids. Germline loops: CDR1 MNHEY, CDR2 SMNVEV (reference sequence). After removal of 7 bases from V and 3 bases from J, the junction contained 7 bases not matched to a gene. CDR3 residues: CASTRLAVDYEQYF. The CDR3 region has the DNA TGTGCCAGCACCCGACTAGCGGTTGACTACGAGCAGTACTTC.

V and J are TRBV7-3 and TRBJ1-1; unclear D gene. The germline V and J ends were trimmed by 0 bases and 1 base, with 6 bases remaining between them. CDR1 and CDR2 from the germline V gene are SGHTA and FQGTGA. The CDR3 has 14 amino acids. The CDR3 nucleotides are TGTGCCAGCAGCTTAACGGGAGAGAACACTGAAGCTTTCTTT. As protein: CASSLTGENTEAFF.

The gene calls are TRBV3-1 (or the pseudogene TRBV3-2) and TRBJ2-6; D not resolved. Germline lookup yields CDR1 LGHDT and CDR2 YNNKEL (reference sequence). V was cut by 0 bases and J by 4 bases, with 13 bases left in between. This CDR3 has 17 amino acids. Written as DNA, the CDR3 is TGTGCCAGCAGCCAAGATCTTGGGCGCCACGGGGCCAACGTCCTGACTTTC. Translation: CASSQDLGRHGANVLTF.

J is TRBJ2-4 and V is TRBV5-8, with TRBD1 as a possible D gene (5 bases). The CDR3 totals 15 residues. Germline V gene lookup returns CDR1 SGHTS and CDR2 YDEGEE. V lost 5 bases, J lost 0 bases, and 12 bases lay in between. The CDR3 region has the DNA TGTGCCAGCAGTGTCGGCACAGGAGCCAAAAACATTCAGTACTTC. It specifies CASSVGTGAKNIQYF. The full variable domain, completed using reference TRBV5-8 and TRBJ2-4, is EAGVTQSPTHLIKTRGQQATLRCSPISGHTSVYWYQQALGLGLQFLLWYDEGEERNRGNFPPRFSGRQFPNYSSELNVNALELEDSALYLCASSVGTGAKNIQYFGAGTRLSVL.

The chain recombines TRBV5-1 with TRBJ1-5, with a tentative D call TRBD1 (6 bases). CDR3 length: 15 amino acids. Germline CDR1 is SGHRS and CDR2 is YFSETQ. V was clipped by 0 bases and J by 2 bases, with 9 bases between them. CDR3 protein: CASSLVPGGNQPQHF. Here the CDR3 DNA reads TGCGCCAGCAGCTTGGTTCCAGGGGGCAATCAGCCCCAGCATTTT.